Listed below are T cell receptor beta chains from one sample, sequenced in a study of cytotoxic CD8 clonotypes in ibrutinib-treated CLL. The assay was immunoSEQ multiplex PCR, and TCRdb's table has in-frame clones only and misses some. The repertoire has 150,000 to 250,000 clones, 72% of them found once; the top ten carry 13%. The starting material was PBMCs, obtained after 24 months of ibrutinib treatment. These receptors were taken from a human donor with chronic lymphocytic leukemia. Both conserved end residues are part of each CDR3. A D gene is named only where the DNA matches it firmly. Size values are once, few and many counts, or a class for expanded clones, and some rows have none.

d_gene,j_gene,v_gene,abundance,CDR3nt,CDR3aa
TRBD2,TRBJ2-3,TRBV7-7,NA,TGTGCCAGCAGCCCCCTTTTAGCGGGAGGGCCAGATACGCAGTATTTT,CASSPLLAGGPDTQYF
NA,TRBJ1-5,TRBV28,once,TGTGCCAGCAGCCGGAAGTATAGCAATCAGCCCCAGCATTTT,CASSRKYSNQPQHF
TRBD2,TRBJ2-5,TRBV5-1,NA,TGCGCCAGCAGCACGACTAGGACTAGCGGAGAAGAGACCCAGTACTTC,CASSTTRTSGEETQYF
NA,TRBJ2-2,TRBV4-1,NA,TGCGCCAGCAGCCAAGTAGGGACCCGCAACGGGGAGCTGTTTTTT,CASSQVGTRNGELFF
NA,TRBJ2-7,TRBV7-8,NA,TGTGCCAGCAGCTTATCCAGATCCTACGAGCAGTACTTC,CASSLSRSYEQYF
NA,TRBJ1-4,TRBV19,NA,TGTGCCAGTAGTCTGGAGGGGACTAATGAAAAACTGTTTTTT,CASSLEGTNEKLFF
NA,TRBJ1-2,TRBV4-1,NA,TGCGCCAGCAGCCAATCCCCGTTGTCAGGGGATCGCTATGGCTACACCTTC,CASSQSPLSGDRYGYTF
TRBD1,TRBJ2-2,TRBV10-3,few,TGTGCCATCGCCCGACAGGGGGCGCGTTCCGGGGAGCTGTTTTTT,CAIARQGARSGELFF
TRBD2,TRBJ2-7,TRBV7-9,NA,TGTGCCAGCAGCTTGGGGTGGGGACTAGTCTACGAGCAGTACTTC,CASSLGWGLVYEQYF
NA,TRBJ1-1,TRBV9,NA,TGTGCCAGCAGCGTGGCGGACCTGGGGACTGAAGCTTTCTTT,CASSVADLGTEAFF
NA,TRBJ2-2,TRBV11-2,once,TGTGCCAGCAGCCACTATTCCGGGGAGCTGTTTTTT,CASSHYSGELFF
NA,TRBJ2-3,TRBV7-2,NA,TGTGCCAGCAGCGACTACACAGATACGCAGTATTTT,CASSDYTDTQYF
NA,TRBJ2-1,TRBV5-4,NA,TGTGCCAGCAGCTTGGCCCTTCCAAGCTCCTACAATGAGCAGTTCTTC,CASSLALPSSYNEQFF
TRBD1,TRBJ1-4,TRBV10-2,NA,TGCGCCAGCGGGGACAGCCCTAATGAAAAACTGTTTTTT,CASGDSPNEKLFF
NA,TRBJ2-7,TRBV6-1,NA,TGTGCCAGCAGTGAAGCGCTGCCTTACGAGCAGTACTTC,CASSEALPYEQYF
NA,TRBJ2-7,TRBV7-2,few,TGTGCCAGCAGCTTAGCCAGGGAAGGGTACGAGCAGTACTTC,CASSLAREGYEQYF
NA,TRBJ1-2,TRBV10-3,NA,TGTGCCATCAGTGACAGGGGACCTAACTATGGCTACACCTTC,CAISDRGPNYGYTF
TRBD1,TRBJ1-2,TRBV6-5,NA,TGTGCCACAATAACAGGGGATCAGGATGGCTACACCTTC,CATITGDQDGYTF
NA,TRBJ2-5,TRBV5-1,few,TGCGCCAGCAGCTTGCAGGGTGAGACCCAGTACTTC,CASSLQGETQYF
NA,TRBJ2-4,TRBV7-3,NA,TGTGCCAGCAGTCTTGACTGGGCTATAGCCAAAAACATTCAGTACTTC,CASSLDWAIAKNIQYF
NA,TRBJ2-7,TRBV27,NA,TGTGCCAGCAGTTTATCTTTGTTATACGAGCAGTACTTC,CASSLSLLYEQYF
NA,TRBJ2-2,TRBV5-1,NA,TGCGCCAGCATGGATGGCGGCCAACCATTGGGGACCGGGGAGCTGTTTTTT,CASMDGGQPLGTGELFF